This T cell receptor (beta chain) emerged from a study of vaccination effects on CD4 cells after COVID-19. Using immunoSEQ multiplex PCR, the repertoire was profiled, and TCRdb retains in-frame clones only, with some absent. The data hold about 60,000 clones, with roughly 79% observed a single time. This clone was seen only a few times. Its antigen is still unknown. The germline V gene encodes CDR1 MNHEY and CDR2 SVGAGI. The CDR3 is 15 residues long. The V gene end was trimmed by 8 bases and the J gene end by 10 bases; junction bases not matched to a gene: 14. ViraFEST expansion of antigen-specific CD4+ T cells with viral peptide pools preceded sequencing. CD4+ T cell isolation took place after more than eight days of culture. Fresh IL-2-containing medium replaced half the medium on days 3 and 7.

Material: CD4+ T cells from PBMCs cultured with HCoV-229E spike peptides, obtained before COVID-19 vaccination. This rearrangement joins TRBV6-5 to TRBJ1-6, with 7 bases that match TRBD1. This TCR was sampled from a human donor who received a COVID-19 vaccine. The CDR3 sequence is CASGPGGLFGSPLHF. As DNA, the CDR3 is TGTGCCAGCGGGCCAGGGGGGTTGTTTGGATCACCCCTCCACTTT.